One sample yielded the 32 T cell receptor beta chains listed below, sequenced in a study of blood T cell repertoires in COVID-19. Sequencing used immunoSEQ multiplex PCR; TCRdb keeps in-frame clones, though not all of them. The sample comprises 60,000 to 85,000 clones, about 85% of which are singletons, and around 9.9% rests with the top ten. The material sequenced was peripheral blood. Source of these receptors: a man between 60 and 70 years old with COVID-19, enrolled during active disease.

This sequence joins TRBV28 and TRBJ2-3; the D is unclear. V lost 1 base and J lost 1, with 6 bases in between. The CDR3 has 14 residues. Germline lookup yields CDR1 MDHEN and CDR2 SYDVKM. CDR3 protein: CASSLLLRTDTQYF. Written as DNA, the CDR3 is TGTGCCAGCAGTTTATTACTCCGCACAGATACGCAGTATTTT.

The J gene is TRBJ1-1, the V gene TRBV19; no reliable D call. Germline loops: CDR1 LNHDA, CDR2 SQIVND (reference sequence). CDR3 length equals 14 residues. V was shortened by 4 bases and J by 0 bases, with 9 bases between the two germline ends. This CDR3 is CASSTRILNTEAFF. The CDR3 region has the DNA TGTGCCAGTAGTACCAGGATATTGAACACTGAAGCTTTCTTT.

The chain is built from TRBV7-2 and TRBJ2-7; 9 positions agree with TRBD2. Trimming took 5 bases from V and 4 from J; bases not matched to a gene: 12. CDR1 SGHTA and CDR2 FQGNSA come from the germline V gene. The CDR3 runs to 16 residues. CDR3 amino acids: CASSPGGSGGLYEQYF. The CDR3 DNA reads TGTGCCAGCAGCCCCGGAGGTAGCGGGGGACTTTACGAGCAGTACTTC.

This chain links TRBV7-9 with TRBJ2-5; no definite D call. The germline V and J ends were trimmed by 0 bases and 4 bases, with 6 bases remaining between them. CDR1 is SEHNR, CDR2 FQNEAQ, per germline (reference sequence). CDR3 size: 13 residues. CDR3 nucleotide sequence: TGTGCCAGCAGCTTAGCGACAACAGAGACCCAGTACTTC. Its translation is CASSLATTETQYF.

This sequence joins TRBV19 and TRBJ2-7; D perhaps matches TRBD1 (6 bases). Germline V gives CDR1 LNHDA, CDR2 SQIVND (reference sequence). The CDR3 totals 18 residues. The V gene lost 3 bases and the J gene lost 4 bases, with 25 bases spanning the gap. CDR3 amino acids: CASSMRGIYPTLLYEQYF. The CDR3 coding sequence is TGTGCCAGTAGTATGAGGGGGATATATCCCACTTTATTATACGAGCAGTACTTC.

V gene TRBV19 combines with J gene TRBJ1-3; perhaps TRBD1 as D (5 bases). This CDR3 is 15 amino acids long. The V and J ends lost 3 bases and 0 bases respectively, with 9 bases between them. Looked up from germline, CDR1 is LNHDA and CDR2 is SQIVND (reference sequence). CDR3 in DNA: TGTGCCAGTAGTATGGGGGACTACTCTGGAAACACCATATATTTT. It specifies CASSMGDYSGNTIYF.

This clone occurred once. The rearrangement uses TRBV14 and TRBJ1-3, with D unresolved. CDR1 and CDR2 (germline): SGHDN, FVKESK. The CDR3 covers 16 residues. V lost 4 bases to trimming and J lost 2 bases, with 15 bases between them. The CDR3 coding sequence is TGTGCCAGCAGCCGCGGAAGGACTAGCACTGGAAACACCATATATTTT. It codes for CASSRGRTSTGNTIYF.

This chain uses TRBV18 with TRBJ2-2, with 11 bases lining up with TRBD2. Trimming removed 1 base from V and 0 bases from J; junction bases left unmatched: 4. Germline V gives CDR1 KGHSH, CDR2 LQKENI. The CDR3 runs to 18 residues. The chain's CDR3 is CASSPQGTSGTNTGELFF. The CDR3 coding sequence is TGTGCCAGCTCACCACAAGGGACTAGCGGAACGAACACCGGGGAGCTGTTTTTT.

The chain is built from TRBV9 and TRBJ2-1; 9 bases line up with TRBD1. The CDR3 runs 16 residues. V gave up 3 bases and J gave up 5 bases; unmatched junction bases: 9. Germline assignment: CDR1 SGDLS and CDR2 YYNGEE. CDR3 sequence reads: CASSALGTGNDNEQFF. The CDR3, as DNA: TGTGCCAGCAGCGCTTTAGGGACAGGGAACGACAATGAGCAGTTCTTC.

Regarding this clone: A read error may account for a junction end that differs from germline. The V and J genes are TRBV12-3 or TRBV12-4 and TRBJ1-2; 7 nucleotides line up with TRBD1. This CDR3 is built from 12 residues. The CDR3 loop reads CAGRPYRGGYTF. The DNA for the CDR3 is TGTGCCGGCAGACCATACAGGGGTGGCTACACCTTC.

The V gene is TRBV2, the J gene TRBJ1-1; D uncertain. The germline V gene has CDR1 SNHLY and CDR2 FYNNEI. This CDR3 spans 14 amino acids. The V and J ends lost 7 bases and 1 base respectively, with 13 bases between them. CDR3 sequence: CASMWAAENTEAFF. The CDR3, as DNA: TGTGCCAGCATGTGGGCAGCAGAGAACACTGAAGCTTTCTTT.

This clone was picked up one time. The V gene is TRBV28, the J gene TRBJ1-5; no clear D gene. Germline V gene lookup returns CDR1 MDHEN and CDR2 SYDVKM. The CDR3 covers 12 residues. Trimming took 3 bases from V and 5 from J, leaving 5 bases between them. The CDR3 region is CASSFSDQPQHF. CDR3 nucleotide sequence: TGTGCCAGCAGTTTTTCGGATCAGCCCCAGCATTTT.

CDR3 nucleotide sequence: TGTGCCAGCAGCTTGGGGGCTGAATACGAGCAGTACTTC. Amino acids: CASSLGAEYEQYF. The chain has TRBV7-3 and TRBJ2-7, with TRBD1 as a possible D gene (6 bases). The CDR3 is 13 residues long. Trimming cost V 3 bases and J 4 bases, with 10 bases left between them. CDR1 and CDR2 (germline): SGHTA, FQGTGA.

The chain has TRBV11-2 and TRBJ1-3; D call uncertain. From germline, CDR1 is SGHAT and CDR2 FQNNGV. V lost 2 bases to trimming and J lost 1 base, with 9 bases between them. The CDR3 has 15 residues. In DNA form, the CDR3 reads TGTGCCAGCAGCTTAATTCTCAGTTCTGGAAACACCATATATTTT. Translation: CASSLILSSGNTIYF.

The chain links TRBV7-2 to TRBJ2-3, with 8 bases matching TRBD2. The CDR3 has 16 residues. V trimming: 5 bases; J trimming: 2 bases; junction bases outside the gene matches: 9. Germline V gene lookup returns CDR1 SGHTA and CDR2 FQGNSA. In DNA form, the CDR3 reads TGTGCCAGCAGCATTAGCCGGGGGGGCCACACAGATACGCAGTATTTT. Amino acid sequence: CASSISRGGHTDTQYF.

The rearrangement joins TRBV10-1 to TRBJ2-2; perhaps TRBD2 as D (6 bases). The CDR3 is 14 amino acids. V lost 4 bases and J lost 3, with 9 bases in between. Per germline, CDR1 WNHNN and CDR2 SYGVQD (reference sequence). The CDR3 here is CASSGRRDTGELFF. CDR3 in DNA: TGCGCCAGCAGTGGCAGGAGGGACACCGGGGAGCTGTTTTTT.

The V gene is TRBV5-5, the J gene TRBJ2-3; the match to TRBD1 covers 8 bases. The germline V gene has CDR1 SGHKS and CDR2 YYEKEE (reference sequence). The V and J ends lost 0 bases and 0 bases, in that order; junction bases with no gene match: 6. The CDR3 sequence is 17 residues long. In nucleotides, the CDR3 is TGTGCCAGCAGCTTGGGACAGGGGTCACCTAGCACAGATACGCAGTATTTT. It specifies CASSLGQGSPSTDTQYF. Looking up the rest from reference TRBV5-5 and TRBJ2-3 gives the full variable domain: DAGVTQSPTHLIKTRGQQVTLRCSPISGHKSVSWYQQVLGQGPQFIFQYYEKEERGRGNFPDRFSARQFPNYSSELNVNALLLGDSALYLCASSLGQGSPSTDTQYFGPGTRLTVL.

The CDR3 here is CASSVGPGRETQYF. The CDR3 DNA sequence: TGTGCCAGCAGCGTAGGTCCGGGTCGAGAGACCCAGTACTTC. The chain employs TRBV9 and TRBJ2-5; D is uncertain. V lost 0 bases, J lost 4 bases, and 10 bases lay in between. Germline values: CDR1 SGDLS, CDR2 YYNGEE. CDR3 size: 14 residues.

CDR3 sequence: CASSLFPSDYGYTF. In DNA form, the CDR3 reads TGTGCCAGCAGCTTATTCCCATCGGACTATGGCTACACCTTC. The chain joins TRBV13 to TRBJ1-2; no clear D. CDR1 and CDR2 (germline): PRHDT, FYEKMQ (reference sequence). Trimming took 2 bases from V and 3 from J, leaving 10 bases between them. The CDR3 length is 14 residues.

J is TRBJ1-2 and V is TRBV10-1; D uncertain. Germline V gene sequence: CDR1 WNHNN, CDR2 SYGVQD (reference sequence). The CDR3 contains 17 residues. Trimming took 7 bases from V and 7 from J, leaving 28 bases between them. The CDR3 region is CASTLGGRRFWTPGYTF. The DNA of the CDR3 is TGCGCCAGCACCCTTGGTGGACGGCGGTTCTGGACTCCTGGCTACACCTTC.

The chain couples TRBV7-9 to TRBJ1-4, with TRBD1 identical over 9 bases. Per the germline V gene, CDR1 is SEHNR and CDR2 is FQNEAQ (reference sequence). The CDR3 has 15 residues. V shed 2 bases, J shed 6 bases, and the junction held 4 bases outside the gene matches. The CDR3 nucleotides are TGTGCCAGCAGCTTATACGGGACAGGGCATGAAAAACTGTTTTTT. Its translation is CASSLYGTGHEKLFF.

The V gene is TRBV5-1, the J gene TRBJ2-2; 7 bases fit TRBD2. Germline V lookup: CDR1 SGHRS, CDR2 YFSETQ. The CDR3 loop spans 15 amino acids. V lost 4 bases to trimming and J lost 4 bases; unmatched junction nucleotides: 7. CDR3 residues: CASSPGGFGTGELFF. The CDR3 DNA reads as TGCGCCAGCAGCCCGGGGGGTTTCGGCACCGGGGAGCTGTTTTTT.

V is TRBV18 and J is TRBJ2-1; 7 bases are shared with TRBD2. CDR1 KGHSH and CDR2 LQKENI come from the germline V gene. V shed 0 bases, J shed 4 bases, and the junction held 6 bases outside the gene matches. The CDR3 consists of 16 residues. CDR3 bases: TGTGCCAGCTCACCACCTGGGACTAACGAGTACAATGAGCAGTTCTTC. Amino acids: CASSPPGTNEYNEQFF.

As DNA, the CDR3 is TGTGCCACCTCGGACAATAATAATTCACCCCTCCACTTT. Protein: CATSDNNNSPLHF. J is TRBJ1-6 and V is TRBV2, with TRBD1 as a possible D gene (5 bases). Germline CDR1 SNHLY, CDR2 FYNNEI. V gave up 10 bases and J gave up 5 bases, with 12 bases separating them. This CDR3 region has 13 residues. Full variable domain (remainder filled in from reference TRBV2 and TRBJ1-6): EPEVTQTPSHQVTQMGQEVILRCVPISNHLYFYWYRQILGQKVEFLVSFYNNEISEKSEIFDDQFSVERPDGSNFTLKIRSTKLEDSAMYFCATSDNNNSPLHFGNGTRLTVT.

This clone is a singleton in its sample. The V and J genes are TRBV7-9 and TRBJ2-1; maybe TRBD2 (7 bases). Germline V gives CDR1 SEHNR, CDR2 FQNEAQ (reference sequence). This CDR3 region has 16 residues. V was pared by 6 bases and J by 2 bases, with 17 bases between. The chain's CDR3 is CASRRSGTHTYNEQFF. The DNA of the CDR3 is TGTGCCAGCAGACGCAGCGGGACACACACCTACAATGAGCAGTTCTTC.

This clone showed up just once. The chain uses TRBV3-1 (or the pseudogene TRBV3-2) and TRBJ2-3, with TRBD2 identical over 14 bases. CDR3 length: 16 residues. With V trimmed by 4 bases and J by 5 bases, 5 bases remained unmatched. In germline, CDR1 is LGHDT, CDR2 YNNKEL (reference sequence). The CDR3 coding sequence is TGTGCCAGCAGCCTGAGACTAGCGGGAGGGGGAGATACGCAGTATTTT. It yields the protein CASSLRLAGGGDTQYF.

The chain employs TRBV30 and TRBJ2-5, with 9 bases aligning to TRBD1. CDR1 and CDR2 (germline): GTSNPN, SVGIG (reference sequence). The CDR3 has 12 amino acids. V gave up 6 bases and J gave up 5 bases; unmatched junction bases: 4. The CDR3 protein is CACNTGGETQYF. As DNA, the CDR3 is TGTGCCTGCAACACAGGGGGCGAGACCCAGTACTTC.

The V and J genes are TRBV2 and TRBJ2-3; no firm D call. The CDR3 spans 16 residues. Germline V CDR1 and CDR2: SNHLY, FYNNEI. Deletions cut 7 bases from V and 4 bases from J, with 21 bases between. The CDR3 bases are TGTGCCAGCACCCTACTCAACAACCCAAGCGCAGATACGCAGTATTTT. This encodes CASTLLNNPSADTQYF.

V and J are TRBV10-3 and TRBJ2-2; 7 nucleotides match TRBD1. V trimming: 6 bases; J trimming: 3 bases; junction bases outside the gene matches: 7. Germline V gives CDR1 ENHRY, CDR2 SYGVKD. The CDR3 has 15 residues. CDR3 nucleotides: TGTGCCATCAGAAAGGGGGCTATGGACACCGGGGAGCTGTTTTTT. Its protein is CAIRKGAMDTGELFF.

This rearrangement joins TRBV5-6 to TRBJ2-5; 10 bases align to TRBD1. Trimming at V came to 4 bases and at J to 5 bases, leaving 11 bases not matched to a gene. The V gene's germline CDR1 is SGHDT and CDR2 YYEEEE. There are 16 residues in the CDR3. CDR3 coding DNA: TGTGCCAGCAGCCTTACCCGGGACAGGGGATATGAGACCCAGTACTTC. Residues: CASSLTRDRGYETQYF.

The J gene is TRBJ2-1, the V gene TRBV27, with 8 bases that match TRBD2. J was trimmed by 4 bases and V by 5 bases; bases with no gene match: 10. Germline V gene lookup returns CDR1 MNHEY and CDR2 SMNVEV (reference sequence). The CDR3 length is 16 residues. The CDR3 loop is CASSPHLAGGYNEQFF. Here the CDR3 DNA reads TGTGCCAGCAGTCCCCATCTGGCGGGAGGATACAATGAGCAGTTCTTC.

This clone was seen repeatedly, ten times or more. V and J are TRBV7-3 and TRBJ2-1; TRBD2 aligns across 11 bases. The CDR3 is 15 amino acids. The V gene's germline CDR1 is SGHTA and CDR2 FQGTGA. With 5 bases clipped from V and 4 bases from J, the junction kept 4 bases outside the gene matches. The CDR3 loop is CASSELAGVYNEQFF. In DNA form, the CDR3 reads TGTGCCAGCAGCGAACTAGCGGGGGTATACAATGAGCAGTTCTTC.